This T cell receptor beta chain was observed in a study of blood T cell repertoires in COVID-19. Study-level background: Acute and convalescent COVID-19 samples came from the United States, Italy and Spain.

Trimming took 1 base from V and 8 from J; bases not matched to a gene: 5. The CDR3 has 16 amino acids. In germline, CDR1 is SGHNT, CDR2 YENEEA. In this sample, this clone turned up a few times. Other nucleotide sequences in the sample specify the same CDR3. TCRdb keeps only in-frame clones here, not all; method: immunoSEQ multiplex PCR. The sample lists fewer than 200,000 clones; around 84% were seen once. This receptor was identified in a woman between 55 and 75 years old with COVID-19, enrolled during active disease. Sequencing was done on a sample of peripheral blood. This chain connects TRBV11-3 to TRBJ2-1; 13 positions agree with TRBD2. CDR3 protein: CASSLGGLAGAHEQFF. CDR3 nucleotide sequence: TGTGCCAGCAGCTTAGGAGGACTAGCGGGAGCACATGAGCAGTTCTTC.